This entry describes one T cell receptor (beta chain). Sequenced by immunoSEQ multiplex PCR; TCRdb stores in-frame clones only, minus some. The sample has around 26,000 clones, around 92% seen once. The record originates from a study of B cell selection in AIRE deficiency. Sorted regulatory T cells were CD4-positive, CD25-high and CD127-low or negative. Deletions cut 6 bases from V and 6 bases from J, with 18 bases between. In germline, CDR1 is LNHNV, CDR2 YYDKDF (reference sequence). CDR3 length equals 15 residues. This chain joins TRBV15 and TRBJ2-1; D might be TRBD1 or TRBD2, each matching 6 bases. The sequence came from a human donor in good health. The specimen sequenced was CD4+CD25+ Tregs sorted from PBMCs. The CDR3 DNA sequence: TGTGCCACCAGGGACCACGGGGGCCCCCCCAATGAGCAGTTCTTC. As protein: CATRDHGGPPNEQFF.